This T cell receptor (beta chain) is from a study of T-cell memory formation after mild COVID-19. Study results and limitations: The study found contracting CD4+ clones mainly in CM and EM and contracting CD8+ clones in EMRA. Confirmation was lacking for SARS-CoV-2 specificity of second-wave clones that peaked on day 37.

TCRdb used MiXCR to reprocess the 5' RACE reads, holding one entry per CDR3 protein. The table records approximately 270,000 distinct CDR3 sequences, under 20% of them present only once. Per the germline V gene, CDR1 is SGHVS and CDR2 is FQNEAQ. Trimming took 5 bases from V and 8 from J; bases not matched to a gene: 6. The CDR3 totals 13 residues. A remark on this clonotype: Antigen: not known.

This rearrangement joins TRBV7-8 to TRBJ2-1; 7 bases agree with TRBD1. The TCR originated in a man between 18 and 35 years old who had mild COVID-19 (a few samples of this study predate the infection). Cell type and time point are not known. Sequenced sample: PBMCs or a T cell subset sorted from them (not recorded which). The CDR3 here is CASSATGDDEQFF. As DNA, the CDR3 is TGTGCCAGCAGCGCCACAGGGGATGATGAGCAGTTCTTC.